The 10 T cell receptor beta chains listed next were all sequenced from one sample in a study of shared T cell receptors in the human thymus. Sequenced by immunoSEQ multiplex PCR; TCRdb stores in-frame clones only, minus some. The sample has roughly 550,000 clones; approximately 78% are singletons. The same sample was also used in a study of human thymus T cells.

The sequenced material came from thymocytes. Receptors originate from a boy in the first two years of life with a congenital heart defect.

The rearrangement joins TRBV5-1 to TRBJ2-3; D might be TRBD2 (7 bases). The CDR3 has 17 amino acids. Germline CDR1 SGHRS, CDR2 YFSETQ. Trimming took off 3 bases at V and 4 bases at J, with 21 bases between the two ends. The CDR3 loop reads CASSSISGEGGPDTQYF. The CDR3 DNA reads TGCGCCAGCAGCTCAATTTCGGGGGAGGGGGGCCCAGATACGCAGTATTTT.

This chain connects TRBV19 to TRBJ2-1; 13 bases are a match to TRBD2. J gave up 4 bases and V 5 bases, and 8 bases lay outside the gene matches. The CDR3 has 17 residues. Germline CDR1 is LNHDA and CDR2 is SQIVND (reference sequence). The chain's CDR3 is CASSPPGLAGYYNEQFF. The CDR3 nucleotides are TGTGCCAGTAGTCCACCGGGACTAGCGGGGTATTACAATGAGCAGTTCTTC.

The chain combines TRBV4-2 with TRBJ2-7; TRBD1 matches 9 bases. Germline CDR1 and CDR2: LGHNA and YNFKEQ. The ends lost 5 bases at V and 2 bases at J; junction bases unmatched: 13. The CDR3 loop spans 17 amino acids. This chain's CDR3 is CASSSEGDRAETYEQYF. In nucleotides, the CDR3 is TGTGCCAGCAGCTCAGAGGGGGACAGGGCAGAAACCTACGAGCAGTACTTC.

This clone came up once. CDR3 residues: CASSHFRGEEDSEQFF. The CDR3 DNA sequence: TGCGCCAGCAGCCATTTCCGCGGGGAGGAAGATAGTGAGCAGTTCTTC. This sequence joins TRBV4-3 and TRBJ2-1; perhaps TRBD2 as D (6 bases). The V gene's germline CDR1 is LGHNA and CDR2 YSLEER. Trimming shortened V by 3 bases and J by 9 bases, and 21 bases separated the two germline ends. The CDR3 runs 16 residues.

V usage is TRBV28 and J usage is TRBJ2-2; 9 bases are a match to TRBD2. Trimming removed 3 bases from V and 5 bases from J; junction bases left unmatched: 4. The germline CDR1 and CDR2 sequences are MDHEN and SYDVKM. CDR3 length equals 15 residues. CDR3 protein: CASSFEREVTGELFF. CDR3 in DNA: TGTGCCAGCAGTTTTGAGCGGGAGGTGACCGGGGAGCTGTTTTTT.

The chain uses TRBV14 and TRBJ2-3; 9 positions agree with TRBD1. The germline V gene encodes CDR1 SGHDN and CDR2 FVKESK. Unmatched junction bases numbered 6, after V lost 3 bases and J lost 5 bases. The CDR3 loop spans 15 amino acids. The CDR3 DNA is TGTGCCAGCAGCCACCGGGACAGGGTGATAGATACGCAGTATTTT. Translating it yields CASSHRDRVIDTQYF.

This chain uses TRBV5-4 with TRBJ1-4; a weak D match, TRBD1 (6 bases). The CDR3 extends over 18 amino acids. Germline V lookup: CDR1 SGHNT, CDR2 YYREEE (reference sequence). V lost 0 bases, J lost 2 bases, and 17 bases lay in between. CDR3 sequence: CASSLGPGGRGTNEKLFF. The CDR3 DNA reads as TGTGCCAGCAGCTTGGGGCCGGGGGGCCGAGGGACTAATGAAAAACTGTTTTTT.

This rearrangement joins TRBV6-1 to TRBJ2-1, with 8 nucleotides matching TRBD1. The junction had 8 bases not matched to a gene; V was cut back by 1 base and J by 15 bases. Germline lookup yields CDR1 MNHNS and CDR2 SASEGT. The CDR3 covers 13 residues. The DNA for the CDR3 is TGTGCCAGCAGTGAAGACAGGGGGAAGAGGTGGTTCTTC. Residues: CASSEDRGKRWFF.

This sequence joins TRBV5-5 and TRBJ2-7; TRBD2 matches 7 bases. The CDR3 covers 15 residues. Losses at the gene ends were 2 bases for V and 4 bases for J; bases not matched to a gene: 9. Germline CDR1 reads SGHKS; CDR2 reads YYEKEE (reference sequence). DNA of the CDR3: TGTGCCAGCAGCTTCCGGGGAGGGAGGGGATACGAGCAGTACTTC. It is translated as CASSFRGGRGYEQYF. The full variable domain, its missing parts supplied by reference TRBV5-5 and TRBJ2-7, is DAGVTQSPTHLIKTRGQQVTLRCSPISGHKSVSWYQQVLGQGPQFIFQYYEKEERGRGNFPDRFSARQFPNYSSELNVNALLLGDSALYLCASSFRGGRGYEQYFGPGTRLTVT.

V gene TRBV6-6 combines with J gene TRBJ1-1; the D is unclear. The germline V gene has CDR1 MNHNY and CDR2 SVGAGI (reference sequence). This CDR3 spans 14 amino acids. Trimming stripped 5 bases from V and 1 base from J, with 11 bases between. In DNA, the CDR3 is TGTGCCAGCAGTCCCCCGGGAGGGAACACTGAAGCTTTCTTT. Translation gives CASSPPGGNTEAFF.